The clone carrying this TCR beta chain was detected a few times. Antigen: not known. PCR employed 60 Vbeta and 13 Jbeta primers. Clones were read by immunoSEQ multiplex PCR, and TCRdb kept only the in-frame ones, dropping some. In the table there are 200,000 to 250,000 clones, around 81% of which are singletons. The data derive from a study of cytomegalovirus exposure and HLA in healthy donors. Whole-study results and caveats: HLA-A and HLA-B allele assignments for most subjects were reportedly predicted accurately using TCR beta sequences. According to the study, 150 to 200 TCR beta chains were cytomegalovirus-associated.

Though nominally healthy at sampling, donors likely had unrecorded immune exposures. The CDR3 loop spans 14 amino acids. The V end lost 8 bases, the J end lost 7 bases, and 18 bases lay between the germline ends. Germline lookup yields CDR1 MNHNS and CDR2 SASEGT. The sequencing input was PBMCs. The chain uses TRBV6-1 and TRBJ2-1; a weak D match, TRBD2 (5 bases). This receptor was taken from a woman between 50 and 59 years old in good health and CMV-seropositive. CDR3 protein: CASLTEWGANEQFF. The CDR3 DNA sequence: TGTGCCAGCCTAACAGAGTGGGGAGCAAATGAGCAGTTCTTC.